The subject of this entry is one TCR beta chain. Its antigen is not identified. The sample originates from a study of shared clonotypes between healthy human individuals. Study background: There were three CD4 naive, three CD4 memory, two CD8 naive and one CD8 memory plates per donor.

In the original analysis: Because ImmunoSEQ provided only junction sequences with no quality scores, the filtering differed. Assay used: immunoSEQ multiplex PCR; TCRdb lists only in-frame clones, some missing. The V and J calls and the clone size are those of that table, but D and trimming were determined from the DNA. The sample comprises under 1,900,000 clones, around 98.5% of which are singletons, and around 0.38% rests with the top ten. This CDR3 is 13 amino acids long. V dropped 4 bases and J dropped 0 bases, with 6 bases sitting between them. Germline assignment: CDR1 SGHRS and CDR2 YFSETQ. The CD4+ fraction was divided into a CD45RA+ naive subset and a CD45RA-negative memory subset. General study results and limits: Across subsets, estimated richness was generally greater for naive than for memory populations.

This clonotype was sampled from a man aged 25-45 years in good health. The chain is built from TRBV5-1 and TRBJ2-3; no reliable D call. What was sequenced was naive CD4+ T cells sorted from blood. The subset denotes: CD45RA+ positively selected. CDR3 residues: CASSGPSTDTQYF. DNA of the CDR3: TGCGCCAGCAGCGGACCGAGCACAGATACGCAGTATTTT.